This T cell receptor (beta chain) was obtained from a study of STAT5B mutations in CD4+ large granular lymphocyte leukemia. Study-wide results and limits: CD4-sorted patient repertoires seemed more clonal than healthy CD4+ repertoires.

The CDR3 has 15 amino acids. Per germline, CDR1 WNHNN and CDR2 SYGVQD (reference sequence). The V end lost 4 bases, the J end lost 9 bases, and 19 bases lay between the germline ends. Regarding this clone: Its cognate antigen is unknown.

The method was immunoSEQ multiplex PCR; TCRdb's version includes in-frame clones alone and lacks a portion of them. Of about 40,000 clones listed, roughly 80% are singletons. Sequencing input: CD4+ T cells from blood buffy coats. The chain uses TRBV10-1 and TRBJ2-1; tentative D call: TRBD1 (7 bases). The origin of this receptor is a human donor in good health. The CDR3 coding sequence is TGCGCCAGCAGTGGCCCAGGGGGGCCGGAGCGTGAGCAGTTCTTC. This translates into CASSGPGGPEREQFF.